This TCR beta chain was captured in a study of blood T cells in healthy people across ages. Combining a sample-barcoded 5' primer with a J-beta primer mix, a second PCR ran for roughly 7 to 12 cycles. TCRdb independently ran MiXCR on the 5' RACE reads; one entry per CDR3 protein. This sample yields approximately 810,000 distinct CDR3 sequences, of which under 40% are seen a single time; around 13% belongs to the top ten. Per germline, CDR1 SEHNR and CDR2 FQNEAQ (reference sequence). V shed 4 bases and J 4 bases; nucleotides not matched to a gene: 13. The CDR3 spans 17 residues. The sample comprised blood. The source of this sequence is a young man in good health. This chain joins TRBV7-9 and TRBJ2-5, with 9 bases aligning to TRBD1. CDR3 DNA: TGTGCCAGCAGCTCTACTCCGGGACAGGGAGGGCGAGAGACCCAGTACTTC. This encodes CASSSTPGQGGRETQYF.